This T cell receptor beta chain was recorded in a study of shared clonotypes between healthy human individuals. General observations from the study: Across four donors, naive CD4 shared roughly 5.2%, naive CD8 less than 4%, memory CD4 2.3%, memory CD8 roughly 0.37%. Few donors limited the genetic and exposure-history diversity represented.

About this clone: What it binds is unknown.

Trimming took off 4 bases at V and 0 bases at J, with 9 bases between the two ends. In germline, CDR1 is MDHEN, CDR2 SYDVKM. This CDR3 has 14 amino acids. Generated by immunoSEQ multiplex PCR, the TCRdb table keeps only in-frame clones and is missing some. The sample carries over a million clones, approximately 78% recorded once. The sequence came from a man younger than 35 in good health. Some clones in this sample may be carry-over from other donors' samples. Sequenced: memory CD4+ T cells from PBMCs. The subset was: CD45RA-negative fraction. The rearrangement uses TRBV28 and TRBJ1-1; tentative D call: TRBD1 (6 bases). CDR3 in DNA: TGTGCCAGCAGTTCGGGGGCCGTGAACACTGAAGCTTTCTTT. It yields the protein CASSSGAVNTEAFF.